The source of this T cell receptor (beta chain) is a study of breast tumors, draining lymph nodes, adjacent tissues. From the multiplex PCR reads, TCRdb called clonotypes with MiXCR, one entry per CDR3 protein. The table lists about 130,000 distinct CDR3 sequences, 15% to 20% of them singletons. Samples came from axillary lymph nodes draining the breast cancer. This clonotype was observed many times. Its antigen remains unidentified. The CDR3 is 15 amino acids. Trimming removed 0 bases at V and 0 bases at J, with 6 bases between. Germline V gene data show CDR1 as DFQATT and CDR2 as SNEGSKA (reference sequence). Overall study results and limits: Tumor and nontumor repertoires were significantly more similar in luminal-like than in basal-like breast cancer. Tumor T cell lymph node origin was a supported hypothesis, not proven. Most tumor T cells seemingly derive from lymph node, then expand in tumor. Tumor TCR diversity was below lymph nodes but above nontumor tissue.

This clonotype was obtained from a female donor with breast cancer. Some clones in this sample may be carry-over from other donors' samples. Sequencing was done on a sample of axillary lymph node tissue. The V and J genes are TRBV20-1 and TRBJ2-6; D is unresolved. The CDR3 sequence: CSAREGSSGANVLTF. CDR3 sequence (DNA): TGCAGTGCTAGAGAGGGCAGCTCTGGGGCCAACGTCCTGACTTTC.